Listed here are 28 T cell receptor beta chains from one sample, sequenced in a study of blood T cell repertoires in COVID-19. The assay was immunoSEQ multiplex PCR, and TCRdb's table has in-frame clones only and misses some. Counted here are approximately 220,000 clones, around 90% occurring once; the ten biggest clones make up more than 12%. Sequenced input: PBMCs or T cells enriched from blood (not recorded which). Receptor source: a young man who had been exposed to COVID-19.

V is TRBV6-5 and J is TRBJ2-2, with D tentatively TRBD1 (5 bases). CDR1 and CDR2 (germline): MNHEY, SVGAGI. Trimming took off 4 bases at V and 6 bases at J, with 18 bases between the two ends. The CDR3 contains 16 residues. The CDR3, as DNA: TGTGCCAGCAGTTTACCCAGGGCCGCAGGGCCCGGGGAGCTGTTTTTT. Translating it yields CASSLPRAAGPGELFF.

This chain links TRBV29-1 with TRBJ2-5; no clear D gene. The V end lost 4 bases, the J end lost 1 base, and 7 bases lay between the germline ends. The CDR3 spans 12 residues. Germline lookup yields CDR1 SQVTM and CDR2 ANQGSEA. The CDR3 nucleotides read TGCAGCGTTGGACTGACCCAAGAGACCCAGTACTTC. As protein: CSVGLTQETQYF.

The chain has TRBV6-5 and TRBJ2-5; 13 bases agree with TRBD2. Germline CDR1 MNHEY, CDR2 SVGAGI. The CDR3 has 15 amino acids. Trimming cost V 2 bases and J 5 bases; bases outside gene matches: 2. The CDR3, as DNA: TGTGCCAGCAGTTACGAGGGACTAGCGGGGGAGACCCAGTACTTC. Translating gives CASSYEGLAGETQYF.

V usage is TRBV18 and J usage is TRBJ1-6; 7 bases map to TRBD1. The V gene's germline CDR1 is KGHSH and CDR2 LQKENI. The junction had 5 bases not matched to a gene; V was cut back by 8 bases and J by 7 bases. The CDR3 has 13 amino acids. The CDR3 is CASGQAFNSPLHF. DNA for the CDR3: TGTGCCAGCGGACAGGCATTCAATTCACCCCTCCACTTT.

The J gene is TRBJ1-2, the V gene TRBV19, with TRBD1 identical over 8 bases. The CDR3 sequence is 13 residues long. Germline values: CDR1 LNHDA, CDR2 SQIVND (reference sequence). After removal of 4 bases from V and 14 bases from J, the junction contained 12 bases not matched to a gene. This chain's CDR3 is CASSTPGTGLATF. As DNA, the CDR3 is TGTGCCAGTAGTACTCCCGGGACAGGCCTGGCAACCTTC. The full variable domain, rest sourced from reference TRBV19 and TRBJ1-2, is DGGITQSPKYLFRKEGQNVTLSCEQNLNHDAMYWYRQDPGQGLRLIYYSQIVNDFQKGDIAEGYSVSREKKESFPLTVTSAQKNPTAFYLCASSTPGTGLATFGSGTRLTVV.

The chain combines TRBV13 with TRBJ2-5, with 10 bases aligning to TRBD2. The germline V gene has CDR1 PRHDT and CDR2 FYEKMQ (reference sequence). The trim removed 4 bases at V and 0 bases at J, leaving 20 bases unmatched. There are 21 residues in the CDR3. CDR3 sequence: CASSSLGPGTSDYLHQETQYF. The CDR3 DNA sequence: TGTGCCAGCAGCTCCCTAGGGCCCGGGACTAGCGATTATCTCCACCAAGAGACCCAGTACTTC. Using reference TRBV13 and TRBJ2-5 for the parts outside the CDR3, the full variable domain is AAGVIQSPRHLIKEKRETATLKCYPIPRHDTVYWYQQGPGQDPQFLISFYEKMQSDKGSIPDRFSAQQFSDYHSELNMSSLELGDSALYFCASSSLGPGTSDYLHQETQYFGPGTRLLVL.

The rearrangement uses TRBV19 and TRBJ1-1, with TRBD1 identical over 7 bases. The CDR3 sequence is 13 residues long. Germline V CDR1 and CDR2: LNHDA, SQIVND (reference sequence). The CDR3 region has the DNA TGTGTATCCCTAAGACAGGGGAACACTGAAGCTTTCTTT. It codes for CVSLRQGNTEAFF.

CDR3 sequence reads: CAWIGGHYGYTF. CDR3 DNA sequence: TGTGCCTGGATCGGGGGTCACTATGGCTACACCTTC. The chain carries TRBV30 and TRBJ1-2, with D tentatively TRBD1 (5 bases). Germline loops: CDR1 GTSNPN, CDR2 SVGIG (reference sequence). Trimming shortened V by 4 bases and J by 3 bases, and 9 bases separated the two germline ends. This CDR3 region has 12 residues. Full variable domain (missing parts from reference TRBV30 and TRBJ1-2): SQTIHQWPATLVQPVGSPLSLECTVEGTSNPNLYWYRQAAGRGLQLLFYSVGIGQISSEVPQNLSASRPQDRQFILSSKKLLLSDSGFYLCAWIGGHYGYTFGSGTRLTVV.

V gene TRBV13 combines with J gene TRBJ1-1; perhaps TRBD1 as D (6 bases). There are 17 residues in the CDR3. The germline V gene encodes CDR1 PRHDT and CDR2 FYEKMQ (reference sequence). The V end was cut by 2 bases, the J end by 1 base, with 17 bases between. The CDR3 nucleotides read TGTGCCAGCAGCTTATCGTCCAGGGGTTTGGCGAACACTGAAGCTTTCTTT. This sequence encodes CASSLSSRGLANTEAFF.

The chain has TRBV4-2 and TRBJ1-6; no clear D. Germline V gene data show CDR1 as LGHNA and CDR2 as YNFKEQ. The CDR3 is 15 amino acids. Trimming left V 0 bases short and J 4 bases short, with 7 bases between. This CDR3 reads CASSQDGGYNSPLHF. The CDR3 DNA sequence: TGTGCCAGCAGCCAAGATGGCGGTTATAATTCACCCCTCCACTTT.

The chain uses TRBV7-9 and TRBJ2-7; D gene unclear. Trimming removed 5 bases from V and 0 bases from J, with 8 bases in between. This CDR3 is built from 13 residues. Germline lookup yields CDR1 SEHNR and CDR2 FQNEAQ (reference sequence). CDR3 residues: CASSRTSSYEQYF. DNA of the CDR3: TGTGCCAGCAGCCGAACAAGCTCCTACGAGCAGTACTTC.

This chain connects TRBV7-9 to TRBJ1-2; 7 bases fit TRBD1. Germline CDR1 is SEHNR and CDR2 is FQNEAQ (reference sequence). CDR3 size: 13 residues. V lost 5 bases to trimming and J lost 8 bases; unmatched junction nucleotides: 8. The CDR3 reads CASSPRQGIGYTF. The CDR3 DNA follows: TGTGCCAGCAGCCCCCGACAGGGTATCGGCTACACCTTC.

The rearrangement joins TRBV7-2 to TRBJ1-5; 8 bases match TRBD1. Unmatched junction bases numbered 10, after V lost 5 bases and J lost 4 bases. This CDR3 has 16 amino acids. Germline values: CDR1 SGHTA, CDR2 FQGNSA. CDR3 amino acids: CASSRAGQGLNQPQHF. CDR3 nucleotide sequence: TGTGCCAGCAGCCGTGCCGGACAGGGACTAAATCAGCCCCAGCATTTT. Based on the CDR3 plus reference TRBV7-2 and TRBJ1-5, the full variable domain is GAGVSQSPSNKVTEKGKDVELRCDPISGHTALYWYRQSLGQGLEFLIYFQGNSAPDKSGLPSDRFSAERTGGSVSTLTIQRTQQEDSAVYLCASSRAGQGLNQPQHFGDGTRLSIL.

The rearrangement joins TRBV14 to TRBJ1-2; tentatively, D is TRBD1 (5 bases). Germline loops: CDR1 SGHDN, CDR2 FVKESK. The V and J ends lost 3 bases and 3 bases respectively, with 8 bases between them. The CDR3 loop spans 13 amino acids. In DNA, the CDR3 is TGTGCCAGCAGCCAGCAACAGGACTATGGCTACACCTTC. This encodes CASSQQQDYGYTF.

The chain joins TRBV2 to TRBJ2-5, with D possibly being TRBD1 (6 bases). V lost 0 bases to trimming and J lost 4 bases, with 18 bases between them. This CDR3 is built from 17 residues. The germline CDR1 and CDR2 sequences are SNHLY and FYNNEI. The CDR3 nucleotides read TGTGCCAGCAGTGAAGCGCAGTTTGGGGGCTTGGGAGAGACCCAGTACTTC. This sequence encodes CASSEAQFGGLGETQYF.

The chain uses TRBV5-1 and TRBJ2-7; weak D call: TRBD1 (6 bases). The CDR3 spans 14 residues. Trimming took off 0 bases at V and 7 bases at J, with 14 bases between the two ends. The germline V gene encodes CDR1 SGHRS and CDR2 YFSETQ. CDR3 sequence: CASSLAGAPLEQYF. CDR3 DNA: TGCGCCAGCAGCTTGGCAGGGGCTCCCTTGGAGCAGTACTTC.

The chain combines TRBV6-1 with TRBJ1-2, with a possible D match to TRBD1 (5 bases). The CDR3 sequence is 13 residues long. Between the trimmed V and J ends, which lost 3 bases and 6 bases, there was a span of 11 bases. Germline V lookup: CDR1 MNHNS, CDR2 SASEGT. The CDR3 sequence is CASSDGQGNGYTF. CDR3 in DNA: TGTGCCAGCAGTGATGGGCAGGGAAATGGCTACACCTTC.

The chain links TRBV15 to TRBJ2-7; D is perhaps TRBD1 (6 bases). Germline lookup yields CDR1 LNHNV and CDR2 YYDKDF (reference sequence). CDR3 length: 14 residues. Trimming pared 10 bases from V and 3 bases from J, leaving 19 bases between. This chain's CDR3 is CARRTAGHFYEQYF. DNA for the CDR3: TGTGCCAGGCGGACAGCCGGGCACTTCTACGAGCAGTACTTC.

V usage is TRBV9 and J usage is TRBJ2-1; 10 nucleotides match TRBD2. In germline, CDR1 is SGDLS, CDR2 YYNGEE. The CDR3 covers 15 residues. The ends lost 2 bases at V and 5 bases at J; junction bases unmatched: 4. The CDR3 region is CASSVSGGQNNEQFF. The CDR3 nucleotides read TGTGCCAGCAGCGTTAGCGGGGGGCAGAACAATGAGCAGTTCTTC.

This rearrangement joins TRBV18 to TRBJ1-1; D is uncertain. Germline V gene data show CDR1 as KGHSH and CDR2 as LQKENI. Between the trimmed V and J ends, which lost 3 bases and 0 bases, there was a span of 5 bases. The length of the CDR3 is 13 residues. The CDR3 nucleotides read TGTGCCAGCTCACCGCAGATGAACACTGAAGCTTTCTTT. This sequence encodes CASSPQMNTEAFF. The variable domain in full, completed from reference TRBV18 and TRBJ1-1, reads NAGVMQNPRHLVRRRGQEARLRCSPMKGHSHVYWYRQLPEEGLKFMVYLQKENIIDESGMPKERFSAEFPKEGPSILRIQQVVRGDSAAYFCASSPQMNTEAFFGQGTRLTVV.

This rearrangement joins TRBV5-4 to TRBJ2-4; D is possibly TRBD1 (7 bases). CDR1 and CDR2 (germline): SGHNT, YYREEE (reference sequence). The germline V and J ends were trimmed by 4 bases and 3 bases, with 11 bases remaining between them. The CDR3 covers 14 residues. This CDR3 reads CASSHRGGKNIQYF. The CDR3 DNA sequence: TGTGCCAGCAGCCACAGGGGAGGCAAAAACATTCAGTACTTC.

CDR3 region: CASSGTAVPNEQFF. As DNA, the CDR3 is TGTGCCAGCAGTGGGACAGCGGTCCCTAATGAGCAGTTCTTC. This rearrangement joins TRBV9 to TRBJ2-1; 7 bases match TRBD1. Per the germline V gene, CDR1 is SGDLS and CDR2 is YYNGEE. The CDR3 loop spans 14 amino acids. V trimming: 5 bases; J trimming: 7 bases; junction bases outside the gene matches: 9.

The genes are TRBV7-9 and TRBJ1-6; 9 nucleotides align to TRBD1. V dropped 10 bases and J dropped 10; count of bases not matched to a gene: 8. The V gene's germline CDR1 is SEHNR and CDR2 FQNEAQ (reference sequence). The CDR3 contains 13 residues. The CDR3 reads CATMDRGGSPLHF. The CDR3 DNA is TGTGCCACGATGGACAGGGGCGGCTCACCCCTCCACTTT. The full variable domain, completed using reference TRBV7-9 and TRBJ1-6, is DTGVSQNPRHKITKRGQNVTFRCDPISEHNRLYWYRQTLGQGPEFLTYFQNEAQLEKSRLLSDRFSAERPKGSFSTLEIQRTEQGDSAMYLCATMDRGGSPLHFGNGTRLTVT.

The rearrangement uses TRBV5-4 and TRBJ2-5; D not certain. Germline loops: CDR1 SGHNT, CDR2 YYREEE (reference sequence). Trimming shortened V by 3 bases and J by 5 bases, and 11 bases separated the two germline ends. The CDR3 has 13 residues. This CDR3 is CASSSPTRETQYF. In DNA form, the CDR3 reads TGTGCCAGCAGCTCACCAACGCGGGAGACCCAGTACTTC.

DNA of the CDR3: TGTGCCTGGAGTCAAGGAGCTGGCAAGCCCCAGCATTTT. Protein sequence: CAWSQGAGKPQHF. The chain links TRBV30 to TRBJ1-5; no firm D call. CDR1 is GTSNPN and CDR2 is SVGIG in the germline V gene (reference sequence). Deletions cut 2 bases from V and 8 bases from J, with 13 bases between. The length of the CDR3 is 13 residues.

The genes are TRBV10-2 and TRBJ2-7; TRBD2 might be the D (5 bases). V was clipped by 10 bases and J by 3 bases, with 10 bases between them. The CDR3 is made up of 11 amino acids. The germline V gene has CDR1 WSHSY and CDR2 SAAADI. The DNA for the CDR3 is TGCGCCACCGGAGGTGGCTACGAGCAGTACTTC. This codes for CATGGGYEQYF.

The J gene is TRBJ2-5, the V gene TRBV3-1 (or the pseudogene TRBV3-2); perhaps TRBD2 as D (8 bases). The CDR3 is 18 amino acids. The V end lost 4 bases, the J end lost 5 bases, and 26 bases lay between the germline ends. The V gene's germline CDR1 is LGHDT and CDR2 YNNKEL (reference sequence). CDR3 loop: CASSLRRLARGPVETQYF. The CDR3 nucleotides are TGTGCCAGCAGCCTCCGAAGACTAGCGAGGGGGCCGGTTGAGACCCAGTACTTC.

The chain carries TRBV5-6 and TRBJ1-5; 9 positions match TRBD1. Germline assignment: CDR1 SGHDT and CDR2 YYEEEE. The CDR3 has 16 amino acids. V dropped 3 bases and J dropped 2; count of bases not matched to a gene: 6. The CDR3: CASSSRTGVRNQPQHF. The CDR3 nucleotides read TGTGCCAGCAGCTCCCGGACAGGGGTCCGCAATCAGCCCCAGCATTTT.